The source of this TCR beta chain is a study of cytomegalovirus exposure and HLA in healthy donors. Study-wide context: Most donors, less than 85% of 398 genotyped, fell in the Caucasian-associated ancestry cluster. Notes on the study in general: Later analysis associated a missense DCLRE1C variant with TCR beta V- and J-gene trimming.

With regard to this clone: Its target is not known.

CDR3 size: 16 residues. Trimming left V 4 bases short and J 11 bases short, with 21 bases between. Germline V gene sequence: CDR1 MNHEY, CDR2 SVGAGI. 60 Vbeta and 13 Jbeta primers were used in PCR. Profiling relied on immunoSEQ multiplex PCR, and the TCRdb table lists in-frame clones only, not all of them. The sample has 190,000 or so clones; approximately 83% are singletons. The source material was PBMCs. The chain combines TRBV6-5 with TRBJ1-6, with D possibly TRBD1 on 5 matching bases. This clonotype originated in a woman aged 50 to 60 in good health and CMV-seropositive. As DNA, the CDR3 is TGTGCCAGCAGTTTCGGGGGGTCCAGGCGGCGGGCACCCCTCCACTTT. Residues: CASSFGGSRRRAPLHF.